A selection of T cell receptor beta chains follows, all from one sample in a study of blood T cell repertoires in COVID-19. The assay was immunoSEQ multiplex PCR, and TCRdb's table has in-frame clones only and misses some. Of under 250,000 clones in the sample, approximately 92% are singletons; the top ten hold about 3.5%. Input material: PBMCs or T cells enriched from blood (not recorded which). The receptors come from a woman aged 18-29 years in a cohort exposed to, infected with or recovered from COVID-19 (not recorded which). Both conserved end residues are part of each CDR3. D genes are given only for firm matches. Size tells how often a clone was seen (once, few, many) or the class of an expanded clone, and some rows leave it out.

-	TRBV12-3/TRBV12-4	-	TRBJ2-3	TGTGCCAGCAGTTTTAGAAGCGGAGATACGCAGTATTTT	CASSFRSGDTQYF
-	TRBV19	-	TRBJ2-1	TGTGCCAGTATGGAGTCCTCCTACAATGAGCAGTTCTTC	CASMESSYNEQFF
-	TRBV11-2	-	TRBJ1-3	TGTGCCAGCAGCGGCGGATTCGGCCAGCACTCTGGAAACACCATATATTTT	CASSGGFGQHSGNTIYF
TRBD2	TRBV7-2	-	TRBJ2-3	TGTGCCAGCAGCTCACTAGCGGGAGATCAGTATTTT	CASSSLAGDQYF
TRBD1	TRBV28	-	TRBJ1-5	TGTGCCAGCAGTTTTCTGCTGGGACAGGAGATTAATCAGCCCCAGCATTTT	CASSFLLGQEINQPQHF
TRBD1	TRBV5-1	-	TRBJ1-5	TGCGCCAGCCGATTAGGACAGGGGGGTAATCAGCCCCAGCATTTT	CASRLGQGGNQPQHF
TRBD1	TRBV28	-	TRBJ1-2	TGTGCCAGCAGTTTAGAGGGGGCCGGCTACACCTTC	CASSLEGAGYTF
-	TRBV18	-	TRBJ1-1	TGTGCCAGCTCACTGGACAGTTCTCTGAACACTGAAGCTTTCTTT	CASSLDSSLNTEAFF
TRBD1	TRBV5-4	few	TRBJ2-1	TGTGCCAGCAGCGGACTTGGACAGGGGGCAATCCTCAGCTCCTACAATGAGCAGTTCTTC	CASSGLGQGAILSSYNEQFF
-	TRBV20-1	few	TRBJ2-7	TGCAGTGCTTCCAGGCTCTACGAGCAGTACTTC	CSASRLYEQYF
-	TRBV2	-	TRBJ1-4	TGTGCCAGCAGAACCTGGAGTAATGAAAAACTGTTTTTT	CASRTWSNEKLFF
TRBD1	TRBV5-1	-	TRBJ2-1	TGCGCCAGCAGCTTGGGACAGGGCTACAATGAGCAGTTCTTC	CASSLGQGYNEQFF
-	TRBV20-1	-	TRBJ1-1	TGCAGTGCTAGTGGAGGGAACACTGAAGCTTTCTTT	CSASGGNTEAFF
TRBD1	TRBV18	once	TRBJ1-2	TGTGCCAGCTCACCGGACAGGGTAGATGGCTACACCTTC	CASSPDRVDGYTF
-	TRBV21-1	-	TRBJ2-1	-	CASSKGVAGGSNEQFF
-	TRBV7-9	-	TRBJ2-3	TGTGCCAGCAGCCCGTCTCTAGCGAAAAGCACAGATACGCAGTATTTT	CASSPSLAKSTDTQYF
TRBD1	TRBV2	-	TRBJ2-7	TGTGCCAGCAGTGGACAGGGTGGAAGGTACGAGCAGTACTTC	CASSGQGGRYEQYF
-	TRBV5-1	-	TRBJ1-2	TGCGCCAGCAGCTCCCCGGGGGGACTGTTTAACTATGGCTACACCTTC	CASSSPGGLFNYGYTF
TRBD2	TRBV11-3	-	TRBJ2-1	TGTGCCAGCAGCTTAGAGGGACTAGCGGGATCGAATGAGCAGTTCTTC	CASSLEGLAGSNEQFF
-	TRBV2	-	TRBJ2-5	TGTGCCAGCAGTGGGCAGGGCCCCCAAGAGACCCAGTACTTC	CASSGQGPQETQYF
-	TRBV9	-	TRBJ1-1	TGTGCCAGCAGCGTAGCTCTGACGGGAATGAACACTGAAGCTTTCTTT	CASSVALTGMNTEAFF
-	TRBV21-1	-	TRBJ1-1	TGTGCCAGCAGCCCAAGATGGAGGGATAACACTGAAGCTTTCTTT	CASSPRWRDNTEAFF